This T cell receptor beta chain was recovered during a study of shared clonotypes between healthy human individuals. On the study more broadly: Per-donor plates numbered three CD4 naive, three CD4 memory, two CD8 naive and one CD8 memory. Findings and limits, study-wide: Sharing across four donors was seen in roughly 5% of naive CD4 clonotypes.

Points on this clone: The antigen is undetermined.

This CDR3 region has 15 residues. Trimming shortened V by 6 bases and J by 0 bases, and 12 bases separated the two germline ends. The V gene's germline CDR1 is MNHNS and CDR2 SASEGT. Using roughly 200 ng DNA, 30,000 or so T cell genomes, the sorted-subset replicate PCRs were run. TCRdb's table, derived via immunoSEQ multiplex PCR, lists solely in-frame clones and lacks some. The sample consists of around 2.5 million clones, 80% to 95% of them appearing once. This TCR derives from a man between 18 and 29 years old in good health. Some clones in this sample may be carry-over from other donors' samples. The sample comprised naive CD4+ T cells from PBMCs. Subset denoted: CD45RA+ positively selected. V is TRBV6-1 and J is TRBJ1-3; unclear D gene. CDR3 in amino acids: CASRSEWGSGNTIYF. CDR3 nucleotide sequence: TGTGCCAGCAGGAGTGAGTGGGGCTCTGGAAACACCATATATTTT.